One sample yielded the 6 T cell receptor beta chains listed below, sequenced in a study of preoperative IRX-2 immunotherapy in early breast cancer. The assay was immunoSEQ multiplex PCR, and TCRdb's table has in-frame clones only and misses some. The sample has tens of thousands of clones, 75% to 85% seen once. Noted treatment: preoperative locoregional IRX-2 cytokine immunotherapy. Sequenced material: lymph node tissue, taken after IRX-2 immunotherapy. All receptors derive from a human donor with breast cancer.

The chain combines TRBV5-1 with TRBJ2-5; 9 bases map to TRBD2. This CDR3 is built from 14 residues. Germline-derived CDR1 and CDR2 are SGHRS and YFSETQ. Trimming took 4 bases from V and 7 from J; bases not matched to a gene: 8. The CDR3 coding sequence is TGCGCCAGCAGCCTCAATAGCGGGGGCGGGACCCAGTACTTC. Translating gives CASSLNSGGGTQYF.

The V gene is TRBV11-3, the J gene TRBJ1-6; a possible D gene is TRBD1 (6 bases). The CDR3 extends over 16 amino acids. Deletions cut 3 bases from V and 7 bases from J, with 16 bases between. Germline CDR1 reads SGHNT; CDR2 reads YENEEA. The CDR3: CASSLIRAGGNSPLHF. The CDR3 DNA is TGTGCCAGCAGCTTGATAAGGGCGGGGGGCAATTCACCCCTCCACTTT.

The V and J genes are TRBV28 and TRBJ1-1, with unresolved D. CDR3 length: 13 amino acids. Trimming shortened V by 10 bases and J by 6 bases, and 18 bases separated the two germline ends. CDR1 is MDHEN and CDR2 is SYDVKM in the germline V gene. The CDR3 DNA is TGTGCCACGTACATTAGGACTGTCGCTGAAGCTTTCTTT. Translating gives CATYIRTVAEAFF.

The V and J genes are TRBV28 and TRBJ1-1, with 7 bases lining up with TRBD1. The CDR3 spans 14 residues. Germline values: CDR1 MDHEN, CDR2 SYDVKM. The J segment lost 6 bases and the V segment lost 8 bases, leaving 12 bases of the junction unmatched. CDR3 sequence: CASFFGGRGSEAFF. The CDR3, as DNA: TGTGCCAGCTTCTTCGGAGGCAGGGGGTCTGAAGCTTTCTTT.

The rearrangement joins TRBV28 to TRBJ1-1, with TRBD1 identical over 9 bases. This CDR3 has 16 residues. J lost 5 bases, V lost 5 bases, and 12 bases had no gene match. Germline assignment: CDR1 MDHEN and CDR2 SYDVKM. The CDR3 DNA sequence: TGTGCCAGCAGTCTTACAGGGGGCGCAGGTAGAACTGAAGCTTTCTTT. Translating gives CASSLTGGAGRTEAFF.

V usage is TRBV11-3 and J usage is TRBJ2-1, with 10 nucleotides matching TRBD1. In germline, CDR1 is SGHNT, CDR2 YENEEA. The CDR3 is made up of 17 amino acids. V lost 5 bases to trimming and J lost 6 bases; unmatched junction nucleotides: 13. CDR3 nucleotide sequence: TGTGCCAGCAGCCAAACGGCCTGGACAGGGGGGCGCAATGAGCAGTTCTTC. Protein: CASSQTAWTGGRNEQFF.